This T cell receptor beta chain was recorded in a study of T cell changes during pregnancy in multiple sclerosis. The protocol was immunoSEQ multiplex PCR, while the TCRdb copy is restricted to in-frame clones and leaves out a portion. The data show more than 30,000 clones, about nine tenths seen once. With 4 bases clipped from V and 8 bases from J, the junction kept 10 bases outside the gene matches. CDR3 length: 14 amino acids. Germline CDR1 reads LNHDA; CDR2 reads SQIVND (reference sequence). The TCR originated in a female donor with multiple sclerosis, enrolled in a pregnancy study. The sample here was CD8+ T cells from peripheral blood mononuclear cells, taken in the first trimester of pregnancy. The gene calls are TRBV19 and TRBJ1-2, with TRBD1 identical over 7 bases. The DNA of the CDR3 is TGTGCCAGTAGTAAAAACAGGGGATGGAGCGGCTACACCTTC. This gives the protein CASSKNRGWSGYTF.